The 22 T cell receptor beta chains presented below share a single source sample, sequenced in a study of OX40 agonist ivuxolimab in advanced cancers. Sequencing was performed with immunoSEQ multiplex PCR; in TCRdb, only in-frame clones are kept and a portion is missing. This table has about 140,000 clones, about 92% appearing once. Source: CD4+ or CD8+ T cells sorted from blood, taken in a trial of the OX40 agonist ivuxolimab. These receptors originate from an adult with an advanced solid tumor such as melanoma, head and neck, liver or kidney cancer.

The chain recombines TRBV30 with TRBJ1-1, with a weak D call TRBD1 (5 bases). Trimming pared 4 bases from V and 7 bases from J, leaving 10 bases between. The CDR3 is 11 residues long. Germline CDR1 is GTSNPN and CDR2 is SVGIG (reference sequence). DNA for the CDR3: TGTGCCTGGAACCGGGGCGGTGAAGCTTTCTTT. It codes for CAWNRGGEAFF. The variable domain in full, with the rest retrieved from reference TRBV30 and TRBJ1-1, is SQTIHQWPATLVQPVGSPLSLECTVEGTSNPNLYWYRQAAGRGLQLLFYSVGIGQISSEVPQNLSASRPQDRQFILSSKKLLLSDSGFYLCAWNRGGEAFFGQGTRLTVV.

The V gene is TRBV6-6, the J gene TRBJ2-2; D gene uncertain. CDR1 is MNHNY, CDR2 SVGAGI, per germline (reference sequence). V shed 0 bases and J shed 0 bases, with 8 bases lying between them. The CDR3 has 16 amino acids. In DNA form, the CDR3 reads TGTGCCAGCAGTTACTCGGGTGGAGCGAACACCGGGGAGCTGTTTTTT. This gives the protein CASSYSGGANTGELFF.

The chain links TRBV7-3 to TRBJ2-2; D call uncertain. Germline-derived CDR1 and CDR2 are SGHTA and FQGTGA. The V end lost 1 base, the J end lost 2 bases, and 11 bases lay between the germline ends. The CDR3 contains 16 residues. The CDR3 DNA sequence: TGTGCCAGCAGCTTAAAGCCCCGCGCTAACACCGGGGAGCTGTTTTTT. Translating it yields CASSLKPRANTGELFF.

This chain joins TRBV18 and TRBJ1-4; tentatively, D is TRBD1 (5 bases). Trimming pared 3 bases from V and 7 bases from J, leaving 12 bases between. This CDR3 spans 14 amino acids. The germline V gene has CDR1 KGHSH and CDR2 LQKENI. The DNA for the CDR3 is TGTGCCAGCTCACCGGAGGGGCGGGGTGAAAAACTGTTTTTT. Its translation is CASSPEGRGEKLFF.

The V and J genes are TRBV12-5 and TRBJ1-5; 7 bases line up with TRBD1. Germline V gene sequence: CDR1 LGHNT, CDR2 FRNRAP. The junction had 10 bases not matched to a gene; V was cut back by 1 base and J by 1 base. The CDR3 runs 18 residues. The CDR3 spells CASGLATGAPGSNQPQHF. CDR3 coding DNA: TGTGCTAGTGGTTTGGCCACAGGGGCCCCGGGGAGCAATCAGCCCCAGCATTTT.

The V gene is TRBV7-8, the J gene TRBJ1-6; possible D gene TRBD1, 5 bases. The CDR3 spans 14 residues. Germline V lookup: CDR1 SGHVS, CDR2 FQNEAQ. Trimming stripped 6 bases from V and 8 bases from J, with 14 bases between. The CDR3 here is CASSLGQGDSPLHF. CDR3 DNA sequence: TGTGCCAGCAGTCTGGGGCAGGGCGATTCACCCCTCCACTTT. The full variable domain, completed using reference TRBV7-8 and TRBJ1-6, is GAGVSQSPRYKVAKRGQDVALRCDPISGHVSLFWYQQALGQGPEFLTYFQNEAQLDKSGLPSDRFFAERPEGSVSTLKIQRTQQEDSAVYLCASSLGQGDSPLHFGNGTRLTVT.

Only one count was recorded for this clone. The J gene is TRBJ1-5, the V gene TRBV4-1; D gene uncertain. Germline V gene sequence: CDR1 MGHRA, CDR2 YSYEKL. This CDR3 contains 14 residues. Deletions cut 0 bases from V and 5 bases from J, with 8 bases between. The CDR3 nucleotides are TGCGCCAGCAGCCAAGATAGAGGGTATCAGCCCCAGCATTTT. Amino acid sequence: CASSQDRGYQPQHF.

This chain links TRBV4-3 with TRBJ2-7; D perhaps matches TRBD1 (6 bases). V lost 4 bases, J lost 4 bases, and 20 bases lay in between. Germline assignment: CDR1 LGHNA and CDR2 YSLEER. The CDR3 consists of 16 residues. CDR3 sequence reads: CASSPRVSQGGYEQYF. The CDR3, as DNA: TGCGCCAGCAGCCCGCGGGTCTCACAGGGTGGGTACGAGCAGTACTTC.

The chain recombines TRBV28 with TRBJ2-7; TRBD2 is a possible D gene (5 bases). The V gene lost 7 bases and the J gene lost 0 bases, with 10 bases spanning the gap. The CDR3 extends over 13 amino acids. Germline V CDR1 and CDR2: MDHEN, SYDVKM. CDR3 protein: CASNGESSYEQYF. Here the CDR3 DNA reads TGTGCCAGCAACGGGGAGAGCTCCTACGAGCAGTACTTC.

The rearrangement links TRBV18 to TRBJ1-1; D not resolved. CDR1 is KGHSH, CDR2 LQKENI, per germline. The CDR3 spans 13 residues. The V end lost 2 bases, the J end lost 1 base, and 5 bases lay between the germline ends. The CDR3 is CASSPWQNTEAFF. The CDR3 nucleotides are TGTGCCAGCTCACCATGGCAGAACACTGAAGCTTTCTTT. The whole variable domain, remainder taken from reference TRBV18 and TRBJ1-1, is NAGVMQNPRHLVRRRGQEARLRCSPMKGHSHVYWYRQLPEEGLKFMVYLQKENIIDESGMPKERFSAEFPKEGPSILRIQQVVRGDSAAYFCASSPWQNTEAFFGQGTRLTVV.

This clone has a single count. The chain employs TRBV29-1 and TRBJ2-4; 8 positions agree with TRBD2. CDR1 is SQVTM and CDR2 is ANQGSEA in the germline V gene. The CDR3 runs 14 residues. The J segment lost 0 bases and the V segment lost 5 bases, leaving 3 bases of the junction unmatched. The CDR3 is CSVRTSLAKNIQYF. The DNA of the CDR3 is TGCAGCGTTAGGACTAGCTTAGCCAAAAACATTCAGTACTTC.

This chain connects TRBV28 to TRBJ2-7; 8 bases match TRBD1. The CDR3 consists of 13 residues. J gave up 3 bases and V 4 bases, and 2 bases lay outside the gene matches. The germline CDR1 and CDR2 sequences are MDHEN and SYDVKM. CDR3 loop: CASSSGQGYEQYF. The CDR3 DNA sequence: TGTGCCAGCAGTTCCGGACAGGGCTACGAGCAGTACTTC.

The chain is built from TRBV11-3 and TRBJ2-5, with 8 bases fitting TRBD2. The ends lost 2 bases at V and 5 bases at J; junction bases unmatched: 10. The CDR3 has 16 amino acids. CDR1 and CDR2 (germline): SGHNT, YENEEA. The CDR3 sequence is CASSLSSGGGVETQYF. In DNA form, the CDR3 reads TGTGCCAGCAGCTTATCCTCCGGGGGGGGCGTGGAGACCCAGTACTTC.

The rearrangement joins TRBV10-3 to TRBJ2-5, with 9 bases that match TRBD1. The CDR3 sequence is 14 residues long. J gave up 5 bases and V 6 bases, and 7 bases lay outside the gene matches. Germline V lookup: CDR1 ENHRY, CDR2 SYGVKD. The CDR3 loop reads CAISPGQGRETQYF. CDR3 in DNA: TGTGCCATCAGCCCGGGACAGGGTAGGGAGACCCAGTACTTC.

The chain uses TRBV18 and TRBJ1-4, with D unresolved. The V and J ends lost 3 bases and 3 bases respectively, with 8 bases between them. The CDR3 runs to 14 residues. CDR1 KGHSH and CDR2 LQKENI come from the germline V gene. The CDR3 nucleotides read TGTGCCAGCTCACCGCTAAGGTCTAATGAAAAACTGTTTTTT. It specifies CASSPLRSNEKLFF.

The J gene is TRBJ2-7, the V gene TRBV4-2, with 9 bases lining up with TRBD2. V lost 0 bases to trimming and J lost 6 bases; unmatched junction nucleotides: 3. Looked up from germline, CDR1 is LGHNA and CDR2 is YNFKEQ. The CDR3 loop spans 14 amino acids. This chain's CDR3 is CASSQEGLASEQYF. The CDR3 DNA reads TGTGCCAGCAGCCAAGAGGGACTAGCATCCGAGCAGTACTTC.

This chain uses TRBV19 with TRBJ1-1; tentatively, D is TRBD1 (5 bases). The germline V gene has CDR1 LNHDA and CDR2 SQIVND (reference sequence). The length of the CDR3 is 13 residues. V was shortened by 5 bases and J by 11 bases, with 18 bases between the two germline ends. CDR3 region: CASSLPGGSRAFF. DNA for the CDR3: TGTGCCAGTAGTCTACCTGGGGGGTCTCGGGCTTTCTTT. Using reference TRBV19 and TRBJ1-1 for the parts outside the CDR3, the full variable domain is DGGITQSPKYLFRKEGQNVTLSCEQNLNHDAMYWYRQDPGQGLRLIYYSQIVNDFQKGDIAEGYSVSREKKESFPLTVTSAQKNPTAFYLCASSLPGGSRAFFGQGTRLTVV.

The chain recombines TRBV7-8 with TRBJ1-3; a weak D match, TRBD1 (6 bases). The V and J ends lost 3 bases and 0 bases respectively, with 9 bases between them. Germline CDR1 is SGHVS and CDR2 is FQNEAQ. There are 15 residues in the CDR3. The CDR3 here is CASSFVGGSGNTIYF. Here the CDR3 DNA reads TGTGCCAGCAGCTTCGTAGGGGGCTCTGGAAACACCATATATTTT.

The chain employs TRBV19 and TRBJ2-6; D is perhaps TRBD2 (6 bases). V lost 7 bases and J lost 2, with 12 bases in between. Germline V lookup: CDR1 LNHDA, CDR2 SQIVND (reference sequence). The CDR3 spans 15 residues. The CDR3 spells CASTPWGAGANVLTF. The CDR3 DNA reads as TGTGCCAGTACCCCCTGGGGGGCTGGGGCCAACGTCCTGACTTTC.

The J gene is TRBJ2-7, the V gene TRBV4-3; D not resolved. The germline gives CDR1 LGHNA, CDR2 YSLEER. Trimming cost V 2 bases and J 3 bases, with 11 bases left between them. The CDR3 has 14 amino acids. In DNA form, the CDR3 reads TGCGCCAGCAGCCAAAGGGTCCGACTCTACGAGCAGTACTTC. The encoded protein is CASSQRVRLYEQYF.

The CDR3 DNA sequence: TGTGCCAGCAGCCACCGGAGTCCGGCCACAGATACGCAGTATTTT. It yields the protein CASSHRSPATDTQYF. The V and J genes are TRBV7-9 and TRBJ2-3; no reliable D call. This CDR3 comprises 15 residues. CDR1 is SEHNR and CDR2 is FQNEAQ in the germline V gene (reference sequence). Trimming stripped 5 bases from V and 2 bases from J, with 14 bases between.

J is TRBJ1-1 and V is TRBV6-5, with 7 bases fitting TRBD1. Germline assignment: CDR1 MNHEY and CDR2 SVGAGI. This CDR3 is built from 14 residues. V gave up 5 bases and J gave up 6 bases; unmatched junction bases: 9. CDR3 bases: TGTGCCAGCAGTCAGACAGGGAACAGGGCTGAAGCTTTCTTT. Translated, it gives CASSQTGNRAEAFF.